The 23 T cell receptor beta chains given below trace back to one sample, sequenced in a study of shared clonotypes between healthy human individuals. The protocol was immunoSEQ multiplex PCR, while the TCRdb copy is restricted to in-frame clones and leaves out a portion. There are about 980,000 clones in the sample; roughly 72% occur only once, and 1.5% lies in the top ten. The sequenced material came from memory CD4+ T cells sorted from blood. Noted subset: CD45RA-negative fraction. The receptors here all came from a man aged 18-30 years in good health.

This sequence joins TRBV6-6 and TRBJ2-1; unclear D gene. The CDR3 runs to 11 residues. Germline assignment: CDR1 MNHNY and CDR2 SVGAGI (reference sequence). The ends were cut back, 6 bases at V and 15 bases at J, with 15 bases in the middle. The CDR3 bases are TGTGCCAGCAGCCCTTCTGTAGGGTGGTTCTTC. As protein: CASSPSVGWFF.

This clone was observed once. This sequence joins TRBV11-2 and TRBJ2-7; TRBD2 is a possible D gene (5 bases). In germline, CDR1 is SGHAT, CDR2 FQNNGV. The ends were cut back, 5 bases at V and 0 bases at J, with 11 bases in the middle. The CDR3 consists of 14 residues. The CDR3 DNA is TGTGCCAGCAGCCGAGGACTCCTCTCCTACGAGCAGTACTTC. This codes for CASSRGLLSYEQYF.

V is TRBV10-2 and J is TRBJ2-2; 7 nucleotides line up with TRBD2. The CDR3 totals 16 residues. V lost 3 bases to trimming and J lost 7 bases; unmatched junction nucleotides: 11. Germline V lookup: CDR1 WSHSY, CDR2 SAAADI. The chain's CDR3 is CASSDWLADSYGELFF. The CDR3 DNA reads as TGCGCCAGCAGTGATTGGCTAGCGGATTCATACGGGGAGCTGTTTTTT.

CDR3 region: CASSLGVGRDAYEQYF. In DNA, the CDR3 is TGTGCCAGCAGTTTGGGCGTGGGTAGGGATGCCTACGAGCAGTACTTC. The chain carries TRBV28 and TRBJ2-7; D unresolved. CDR3 length equals 16 residues. V lost 3 bases and J 2 bases, leaving 17 bases between the germline ends. The germline V gene encodes CDR1 MDHEN and CDR2 SYDVKM.

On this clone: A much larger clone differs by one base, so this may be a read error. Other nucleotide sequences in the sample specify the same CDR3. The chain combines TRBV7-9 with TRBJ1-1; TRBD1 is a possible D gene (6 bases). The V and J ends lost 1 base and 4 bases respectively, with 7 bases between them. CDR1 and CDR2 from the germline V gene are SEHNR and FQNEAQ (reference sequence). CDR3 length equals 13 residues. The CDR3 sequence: CASSLEGGTEAFF. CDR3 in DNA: TGTGCCAGCAGCTTAGAAGGGGGCACTGAAGCTTTCTTT.

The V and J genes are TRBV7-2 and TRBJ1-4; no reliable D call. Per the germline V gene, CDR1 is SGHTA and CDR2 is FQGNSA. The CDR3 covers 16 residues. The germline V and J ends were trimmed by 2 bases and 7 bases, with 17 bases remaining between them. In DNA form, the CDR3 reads TGTGCCAGCAGCTTATCGGGAGGGCGAGTGGGTGAAAAACTGTTTTTT. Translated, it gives CASSLSGGRVGEKLFF. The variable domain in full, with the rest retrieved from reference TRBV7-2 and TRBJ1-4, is GAGVSQSPSNKVTEKGKDVELRCDPISGHTALYWYRQSLGQGLEFLIYFQGNSAPDKSGLPSDRFSAERTGGSVSTLTIQRTQQEDSAVYLCASSLSGGRVGEKLFFGSGTQLSVL.

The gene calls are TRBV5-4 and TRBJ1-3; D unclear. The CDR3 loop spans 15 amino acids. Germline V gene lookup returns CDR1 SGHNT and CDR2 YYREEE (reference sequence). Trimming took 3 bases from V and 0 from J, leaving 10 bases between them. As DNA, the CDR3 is TGTGCCAGCAGCTCGACCACGTACTCTGGAAACACCATATATTTT. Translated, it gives CASSSTTYSGNTIYF.

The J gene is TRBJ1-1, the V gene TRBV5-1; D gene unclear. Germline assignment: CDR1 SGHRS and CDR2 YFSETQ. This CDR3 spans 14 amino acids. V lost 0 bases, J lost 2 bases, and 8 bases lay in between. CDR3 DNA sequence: TGCGCCAGCAGCTTGGGATACGAAAACACTGAAGCTTTCTTT. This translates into CASSLGYENTEAFF.

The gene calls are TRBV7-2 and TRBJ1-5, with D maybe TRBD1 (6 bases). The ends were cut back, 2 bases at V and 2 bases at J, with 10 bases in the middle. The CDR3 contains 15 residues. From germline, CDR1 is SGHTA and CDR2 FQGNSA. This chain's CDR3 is CASSLTAGGNQPQHF. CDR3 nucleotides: TGTGCCAGCAGCTTAACGGCAGGGGGCAATCAGCCCCAGCATTTT. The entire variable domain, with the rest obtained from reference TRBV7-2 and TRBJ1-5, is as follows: GAGVSQSPSNKVTEKGKDVELRCDPISGHTALYWYRQSLGQGLEFLIYFQGNSAPDKSGLPSDRFSAERTGGSVSTLTIQRTQQEDSAVYLCASSLTAGGNQPQHFGDGTRLSIL.

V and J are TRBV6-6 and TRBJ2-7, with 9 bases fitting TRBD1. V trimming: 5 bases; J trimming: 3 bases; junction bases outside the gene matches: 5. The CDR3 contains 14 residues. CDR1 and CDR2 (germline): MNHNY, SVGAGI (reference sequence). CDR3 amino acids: CASSTPGQGYEQYF. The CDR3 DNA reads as TGTGCCAGCAGTACACCGGGACAGGGCTACGAGCAGTACTTC.

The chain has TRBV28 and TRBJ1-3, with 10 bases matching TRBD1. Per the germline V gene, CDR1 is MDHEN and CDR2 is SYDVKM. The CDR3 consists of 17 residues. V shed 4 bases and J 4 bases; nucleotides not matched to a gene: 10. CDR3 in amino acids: CASSYYLPGQGGNTIYF. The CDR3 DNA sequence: TGTGCCAGCAGTTACTACTTACCGGGACAGGGGGGAAACACCATATATTTT.

CDR3 sequence (DNA): TGTGCCAGCAGGGGTAACCGGGACAGGGGGCAGAAGGAGGAGACCCAGTACTTC. Translated, it gives CASRGNRDRGQKEETQYF. V gene TRBV2 combines with J gene TRBJ2-5; TRBD1 matches at 12 bases. The junction had 16 bases not matched to a gene; V was cut back by 6 bases and J by 5 bases. This CDR3 is built from 18 residues. Germline values: CDR1 SNHLY, CDR2 FYNNEI.

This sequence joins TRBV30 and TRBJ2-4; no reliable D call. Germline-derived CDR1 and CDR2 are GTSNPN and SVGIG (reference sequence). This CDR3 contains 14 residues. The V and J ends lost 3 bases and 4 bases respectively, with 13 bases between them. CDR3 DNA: TGTGCCTGGAGGGCTAGGAATTCTAAAAACATTCAGTACTTC. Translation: CAWRARNSKNIQYF. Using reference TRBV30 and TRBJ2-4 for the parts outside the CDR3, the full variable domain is SQTIHQWPATLVQPVGSPLSLECTVEGTSNPNLYWYRQAAGRGLQLLFYSVGIGQISSEVPQNLSASRPQDRQFILSSKKLLLSDSGFYLCAWRARNSKNIQYFGAGTRLSVL.

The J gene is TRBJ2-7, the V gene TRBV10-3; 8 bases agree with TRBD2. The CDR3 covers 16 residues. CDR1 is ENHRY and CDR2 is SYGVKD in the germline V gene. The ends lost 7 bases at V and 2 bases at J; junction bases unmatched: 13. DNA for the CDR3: TGTGCCATCACTAAAAATCCAGCGGGAGCCCCCTACGAGCAGTACTTC. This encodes CAITKNPAGAPYEQYF.

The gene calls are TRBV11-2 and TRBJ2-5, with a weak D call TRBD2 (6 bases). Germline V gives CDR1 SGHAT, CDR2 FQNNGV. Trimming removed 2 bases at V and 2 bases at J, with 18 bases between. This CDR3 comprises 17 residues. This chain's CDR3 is CASSLQEGRLIQETQYF. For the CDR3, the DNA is TGTGCCAGCAGCTTACAGGAGGGGCGGCTAATTCAAGAGACCCAGTACTTC.

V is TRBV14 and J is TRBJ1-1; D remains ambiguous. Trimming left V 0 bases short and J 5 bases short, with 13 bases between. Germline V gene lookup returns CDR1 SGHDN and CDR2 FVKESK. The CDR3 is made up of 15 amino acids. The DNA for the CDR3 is TGTGCCAGCAGCCAAGATATTGGGGTAGGGACTGAAGCTTTCTTT. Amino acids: CASSQDIGVGTEAFF.

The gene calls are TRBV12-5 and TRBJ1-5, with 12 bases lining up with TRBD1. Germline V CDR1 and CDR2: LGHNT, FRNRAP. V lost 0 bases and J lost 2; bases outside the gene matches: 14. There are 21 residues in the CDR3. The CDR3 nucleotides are TGTGCTAGTGGTTTGGTAAGATTAGGGACAGGGGGCGTCTTGGGCAATCAGCCCCAGCATTTT. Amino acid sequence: CASGLVRLGTGGVLGNQPQHF. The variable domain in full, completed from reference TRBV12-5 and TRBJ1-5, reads DARVTQTPRHKVTEMGQEVTMRCQPILGHNTVFWYRQTMMQGLELLAYFRNRAPLDDSGMPKDRFSAEMPDATLATLKIQPSEPRDSAVYFCASGLVRLGTGGVLGNQPQHFGDGTRLSIL.

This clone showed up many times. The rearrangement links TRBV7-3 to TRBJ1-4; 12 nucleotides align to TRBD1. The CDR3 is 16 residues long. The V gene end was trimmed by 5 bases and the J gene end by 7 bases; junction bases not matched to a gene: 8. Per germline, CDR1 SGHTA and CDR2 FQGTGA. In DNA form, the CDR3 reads TGTGCCAGCAGCCTCCTCCCGGGACAGGGGGCTGAAAAACTGTTTTTT. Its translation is CASSLLPGQGAEKLFF.

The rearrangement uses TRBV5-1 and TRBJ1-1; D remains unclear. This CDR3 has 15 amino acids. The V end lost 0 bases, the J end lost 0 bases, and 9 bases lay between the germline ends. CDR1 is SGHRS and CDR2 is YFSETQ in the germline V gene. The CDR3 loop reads CASSLGPTVNTEAFF. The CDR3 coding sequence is TGCGCCAGCAGCTTGGGCCCGACGGTGAACACTGAAGCTTTCTTT.

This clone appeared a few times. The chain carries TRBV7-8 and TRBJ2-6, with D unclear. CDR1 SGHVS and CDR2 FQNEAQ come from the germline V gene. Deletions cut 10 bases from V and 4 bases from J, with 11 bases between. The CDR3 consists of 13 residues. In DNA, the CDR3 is TGTGCCAACAGTCCCCTCGGGGCCAACGTCCTGACTTTC. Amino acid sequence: CANSPLGANVLTF.

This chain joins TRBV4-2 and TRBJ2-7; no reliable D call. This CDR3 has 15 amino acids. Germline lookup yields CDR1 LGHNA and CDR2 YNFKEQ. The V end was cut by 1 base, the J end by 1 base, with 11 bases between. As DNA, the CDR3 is TGTGCCAGCAGCCAAGTCCCGGAAAGTTCCTACGAGCAGTACTTC. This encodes CASSQVPESSYEQYF.

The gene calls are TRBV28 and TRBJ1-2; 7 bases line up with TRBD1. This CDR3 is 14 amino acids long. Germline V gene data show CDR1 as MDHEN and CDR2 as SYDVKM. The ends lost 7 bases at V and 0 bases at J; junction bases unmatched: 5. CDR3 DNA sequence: TGTGCCAGCACCCCGACAGGGACTAACTATGGCTACACCTTC. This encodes CASTPTGTNYGYTF.

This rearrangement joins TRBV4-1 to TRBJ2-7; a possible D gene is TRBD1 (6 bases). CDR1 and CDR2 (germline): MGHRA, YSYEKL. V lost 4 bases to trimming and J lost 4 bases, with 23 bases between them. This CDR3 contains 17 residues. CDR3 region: CASSLGRGRSLLYEQYF. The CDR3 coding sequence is TGCGCCAGCAGCCTGGGCAGGGGAAGGTCTCTTCTTTACGAGCAGTACTTC.